Each of the 21 T cell receptor beta chains below was sequenced from the same sample in a study of blood T cell repertoires in COVID-19. The assay was immunoSEQ multiplex PCR, and TCRdb's table has in-frame clones only and misses some. The sample shows around 250,000 clones, approximately 89% of them seen only once. The sequenced sample was PBMCs or T cells enriched from blood (not recorded which). These receptors were taken from a woman aged 40 to 55 who had been exposed to COVID-19.

The J gene is TRBJ2-7, the V gene TRBV28; D gene ambiguous. Germline CDR1 and CDR2: MDHEN and SYDVKM. This CDR3 contains 12 residues. The V end lost 6 bases, the J end lost 2 bases, and 8 bases lay between the germline ends. CDR3 nucleotides: TGTGCCAGCAGACTTGATGCCTACGAGCAGTACTTC. It encodes CASRLDAYEQYF.

The chain carries TRBV2 and TRBJ2-5; tentative D call: TRBD1 (6 bases). V shed 6 bases and J shed 2 bases, with 13 bases lying between them. Germline V gene lookup returns CDR1 SNHLY and CDR2 FYNNEI. CDR3 length: 14 amino acids. CDR3 sequence reads: CASRDLTGQETQYF. CDR3 DNA sequence: TGTGCCAGCAGGGACCTAACAGGGCAAGAGACCCAGTACTTC.

The rearrangement joins TRBV18 to TRBJ2-5; tentative D call: TRBD1 (5 bases). Germline CDR1 reads KGHSH; CDR2 reads LQKENI. Between the trimmed V and J ends, which lost 2 bases and 3 bases, there was a span of 7 bases. This CDR3 is 13 amino acids long. The CDR3 nucleotides read TGTGCCAGCTCACCAAGCAGGGAAGAGACCCAGTACTTC. It codes for CASSPSREETQYF.

This clone was detected only once. The chain employs TRBV5-3 and TRBJ2-3; TRBD2 matches 10 bases. TRBV5-3 is labeled an ORF, and its function is uncertain. The length of the CDR3 is 16 residues. Trimming cost V 6 bases and J 1 base; bases outside gene matches: 8. CDR3 amino acids: CARTLAGAGRTDTQYF. The CDR3 DNA follows: TGTGCCAGAACCCTAGCGGGAGCAGGACGCACAGATACGCAGTATTTT.

The genes are TRBV30 and TRBJ1-1; D remains unclear. The CDR3 consists of 13 residues. Deletions cut 4 bases from V and 1 base from J, with 10 bases between. Germline V gene sequence: CDR1 GTSNPN, CDR2 SVGIG (reference sequence). The CDR3 spells CAWNVSGNTEAFF. As DNA, the CDR3 is TGTGCCTGGAATGTATCGGGGAACACTGAAGCTTTCTTT.

The V and J genes are TRBV3-1 (or the pseudogene TRBV3-2) and TRBJ1-1, with 10 bases that match TRBD1. The CDR3 runs 15 residues. In germline, CDR1 is LGHDT, CDR2 YNNKEL (reference sequence). The trim removed 5 bases at V and 1 base at J, leaving 4 bases unmatched. For the CDR3, the DNA is TGTGCCAGCAGCGCTCGGACAGGGGGGAACACTGAAGCTTTCTTT. The encoded protein is CASSARTGGNTEAFF.

This clone has a single count. The V and J genes are TRBV28 and TRBJ1-1, with 11 bases that match TRBD1. In germline, CDR1 is MDHEN, CDR2 SYDVKM. With 5 bases clipped from V and 7 bases from J, the junction kept 6 bases outside the gene matches. This CDR3 has 14 amino acids. This CDR3 is CASSARDRGFEAFF. In DNA form, the CDR3 reads TGTGCCAGCAGTGCCCGGGACAGGGGGTTTGAAGCTTTCTTT.

The chain uses TRBV7-9 and TRBJ1-1; D might be TRBD1 (6 bases). V lost 8 bases, J lost 3 bases, and 13 bases lay in between. Per germline, CDR1 SEHNR and CDR2 FQNEAQ (reference sequence). This CDR3 contains 13 residues. CDR3: CASRRGSDTEAFF. The CDR3 bases are TGTGCCAGCCGCAGGGGTTCCGACACTGAAGCTTTCTTT. Looking up the rest from reference TRBV7-9 and TRBJ1-1 gives the full variable domain: DTGVSQNPRHKITKRGQNVTFRCDPISEHNRLYWYRQTLGQGPEFLTYFQNEAQLEKSRLLSDRFSAERPKGSFSTLEIQRTEQGDSAMYLCASRRGSDTEAFFGQGTRLTVV.

The chain employs TRBV19 and TRBJ2-1; 12 positions match TRBD2. CDR1 is LNHDA, CDR2 SQIVND, per germline (reference sequence). The J segment lost 3 bases and the V segment lost 6 bases, leaving 9 bases of the junction unmatched. The CDR3 sequence is 17 residues long. CDR3 nucleotides: TGTGCCAGTAGCCATCCGCTAGCGGGAGGGGACTACAATGAGCAGTTCTTC. Translating gives CASSHPLAGGDYNEQFF.

The chain has TRBV9 and TRBJ1-2; TRBD1 is a possible D gene (6 bases). CDR3 size: 14 residues. Trimming removed 1 base from V and 8 bases from J, with 15 bases in between. The germline V gene encodes CDR1 SGDLS and CDR2 YYNGEE. CDR3 in amino acids: CASSVISTGRGYTF. The CDR3 coding sequence is TGTGCCAGCAGCGTAATTAGTACAGGGAGAGGCTACACCTTC.

V gene TRBV4-1 combines with J gene TRBJ1-5; 7 bases map to TRBD1. With V trimmed by 1 base and J by 6 bases, 12 bases remained unmatched. The CDR3 covers 17 residues. In germline, CDR1 is MGHRA, CDR2 YSYEKL. The CDR3 nucleotides are TGCGCCAGCAGCCAAGTCCGGCCTACTACAGGGGTTCAGCCCCAGCATTTT. Translating it yields CASSQVRPTTGVQPQHF.

The chain carries TRBV6-2 or TRBV6-3 and TRBJ2-3, with a weak D call TRBD2 (5 bases). V gave up 4 bases and J gave up 6 bases, with 11 bases separating them. CDR1 and CDR2 (germline): MNHEY, SVGEGT. The CDR3 consists of 13 residues. CDR3 protein: CASSSDQRDTQYF. In nucleotides, the CDR3 is TGTGCCAGCAGTTCGGACCAGCGGGATACGCAGTATTTT.

This clone was found a few times. This chain uses TRBV28 with TRBJ1-2, with D hard to call. The CDR3 covers 14 residues. CDR1 MDHEN and CDR2 SYDVKM come from the germline V gene. V lost 1 base and J 2 bases, leaving 8 bases between the germline ends. The CDR3 DNA follows: TGTGCCAGCAGTTTATCTGCAGTAAACTATGGCTACACCTTC. Amino acid sequence: CASSLSAVNYGYTF.

The rearrangement links TRBV7-9 to TRBJ1-1, with unresolved D. Trimming stripped 5 bases from V and 5 bases from J, with 15 bases between. This CDR3 is built from 14 residues. Germline V CDR1 and CDR2: SEHNR, FQNEAQ (reference sequence). CDR3 protein: CASSLVTGGTEAFF. The CDR3, as DNA: TGTGCCAGCAGCCTGGTCACGGGCGGGACTGAAGCTTTCTTT.

The V and J genes are TRBV2 and TRBJ1-1; D not resolved. Germline V gives CDR1 SNHLY, CDR2 FYNNEI. This CDR3 is 13 amino acids long. The V end was cut by 4 bases, the J end by 2 bases, with 8 bases between. The CDR3 DNA reads TGTGCCAGCAGTGTCGGAGTTAACACTGAAGCTTTCTTT. It specifies CASSVGVNTEAFF.

V gene TRBV7-2 combines with J gene TRBJ1-2; tentative D call: TRBD1 (5 bases). The germline gives CDR1 SGHTA, CDR2 FQGNSA. This CDR3 comprises 15 residues. Trimming cost V 4 bases and J 6 bases, with 18 bases left between them. In nucleotides, the CDR3 is TGTGCCAGCAGCTCGACCAATCCCATGGGGCATGGCTACACCTTC. As protein: CASSSTNPMGHGYTF.

Points on this clone: The junction departs from the called germline gene at one end, perhaps through a read error. V is TRBV5-1 and J is TRBJ2-3; 13 bases are shared with TRBD2. The CDR3 runs to 17 residues. CDR1 and CDR2 (germline): SGHRS, YFSETQ. The DNA of the CDR3 is TGTGCCAGCAGCCTAGGGACTAGCGGGATTGGCACAGATACGCAGTATTTT. Its translation is CASSLGTSGIGTDTQYF.

The chain couples TRBV5-5 to TRBJ2-7, with 10 bases lining up with TRBD1. This CDR3 has 14 residues. With V trimmed by 0 bases and J by 4 bases, 1 base remained unmatched. Germline CDR1 is SGHKS and CDR2 is YYEKEE (reference sequence). CDR3 sequence: CASSLGDRGYEQYF. The CDR3, as DNA: TGTGCCAGCAGCTTGGGGGACAGGGGTTACGAGCAGTACTTC.

The chain couples TRBV5-1 to TRBJ1-6; D unclear. There are 14 residues in the CDR3. V was trimmed by 3 bases and J by 7 bases, leaving 11 bases between them. Germline V gene sequence: CDR1 SGHRS, CDR2 YFSETQ. The CDR3 loop is CASSSGLQNSPLHF. Written as DNA, the CDR3 is TGCGCCAGCAGCTCTGGGCTCCAAAATTCACCCCTCCACTTT.

This chain uses TRBV4-1 with TRBJ1-6; 7 nucleotides match TRBD1. With V trimmed by 6 bases and J by 5 bases, 13 bases remained unmatched. Looked up from germline, CDR1 is MGHRA and CDR2 is YSYEKL. This CDR3 is built from 17 residues. CDR3 coding DNA: TGCGCCAGCAGTCTTTTTGCCATAGGACAGGATAATTCACCCCTCCACTTT. It codes for CASSLFAIGQDNSPLHF.

This clone was detected only once. The chain couples TRBV7-9 to TRBJ1-1; possibly TRBD1 for D (5 bases). Trimming left V 5 bases short and J 4 bases short, with 14 bases between. This CDR3 is 14 amino acids long. The V gene's germline CDR1 is SEHNR and CDR2 FQNEAQ (reference sequence). CDR3 in DNA: TGTGCCAGCAGCGCCCAAGGGGCGAGCACTGAAGCTTTCTTT. Translated, it gives CASSAQGASTEAFF.